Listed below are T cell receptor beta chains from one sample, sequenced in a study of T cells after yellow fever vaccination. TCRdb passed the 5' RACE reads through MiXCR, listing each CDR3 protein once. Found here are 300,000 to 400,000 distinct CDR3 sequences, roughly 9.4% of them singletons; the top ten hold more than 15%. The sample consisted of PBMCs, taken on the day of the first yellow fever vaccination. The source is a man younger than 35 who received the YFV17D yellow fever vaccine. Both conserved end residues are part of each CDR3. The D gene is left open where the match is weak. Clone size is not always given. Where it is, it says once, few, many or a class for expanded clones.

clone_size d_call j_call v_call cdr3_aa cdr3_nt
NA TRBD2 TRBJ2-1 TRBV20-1 CSAASGGEVRNEQFF TGCAGTGCTGCTAGCGGGGGGGAAGTTCGCAATGAGCAGTTCTTC
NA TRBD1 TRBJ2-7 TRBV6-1 CASSPGTGSPYEQYF TGTGCCAGCAGTCCGGGGACAGGGTCCCCCTACGAGCAGTACTTC
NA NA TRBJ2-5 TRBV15 CATSRDFGEETQYF TGTGCCACCAGCAGAGATTTTGGGGAAGAGACCCAGTACTTC
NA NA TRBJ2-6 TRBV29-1 CSVAMSGANVLTF TGCAGCGTTGCCATGTCTGGGGCCAACGTCCTGACTTTC
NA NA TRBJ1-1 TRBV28 CASSRLTPNTNTEAFF TGTGCCAGCAGCCGACTTACCCCAAACACGAACACTGAAGCTTTCTTT
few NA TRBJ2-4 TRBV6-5 CASSYLGEVGTLAKNIQYF TGTGCCAGCAGTTACTTAGGGGAAGTAGGAACCCTAGCCAAAAACATTCAGTACTTC
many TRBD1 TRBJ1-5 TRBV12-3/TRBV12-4 CASSRDSSGPQHF TGTGCCAGCAGCCGGGACAGCTCCGGTCCCCAGCATTTT
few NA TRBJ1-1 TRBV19 CASSAGTNTEAFF TGTGCCAGTAGTGCCGGGACGAACACTGAAGCTTTCTTT
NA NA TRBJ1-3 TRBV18 CASSPGSQGNTIYF TGTGCCAGCTCACCGGGATCACAAGGGAACACCATATATTTT
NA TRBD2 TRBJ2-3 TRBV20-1 CSARVAGGTDTQYF TGCAGTGCTAGAGTAGCGGGGGGTACAGATACGCAGTATTTT
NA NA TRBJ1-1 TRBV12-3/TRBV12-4 CASSNLGGDTEAFF TGTGCCAGCAGCAACCTGGGGGGTGACACTGAAGCTTTCTTT
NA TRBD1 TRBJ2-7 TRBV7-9 CASSPGQGAREQYF TGTGCCAGCAGCCCGGGACAGGGGGCGCGAGAGCAGTACTTC
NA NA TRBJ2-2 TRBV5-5 CASSWGALGGELFF TGTGCCAGCAGCTGGGGGGCGCTGGGCGGGGAGCTGTTTTTT
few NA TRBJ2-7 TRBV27 CASRKRGDEQYF TGTGCCAGCAGAAAGAGAGGGGACGAGCAGTACTTC
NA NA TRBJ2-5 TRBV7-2 CASSSDVRETQYF TGTGCCAGCAGCTCGGACGTTAGAGAGACCCAGTACTTC
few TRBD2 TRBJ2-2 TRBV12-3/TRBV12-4 CASSHTSGGNTGELFF TGTGCCAGCAGTCACACTAGCGGGGGGAACACCGGGGAGCTGTTTTTT
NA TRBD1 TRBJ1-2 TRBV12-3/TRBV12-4 CASRQGQSYGYTF TGTGCCAGCAGACAGGGACAGAGCTATGGCTACACCTTC